This TCR beta chain is drawn from a study of control samples from healthy donors and cancer patients (dated by TCRdb to about 2020). The germline V gene encodes CDR1 LNHDA and CDR2 SQIVND (reference sequence). Measured from the cysteine to the phenylalanine, the CDR3 is 15 residues long. Kept here is only the CDR3 DNA, which spans 45 bases and is read in frame from base 1. The V end loses 8 bases and the J end loses 1 base, and a stretch of 14 bases separates them. Concerning this clone itself: It lacks a known antigen. No qualities accompany the bases; no much larger clone lies one base away.

Library prep was done by the immunoSEQ multiplex PCR assay. TCRdb took over this immuneACCESS table, retaining in-frame rearrangements with V and J assigned. Such tables are incomplete; in checked studies, under half of the missing clones stem from an unresolved V gene, and the remainder is unexplained. The sample table contains roughly 450,000 clones; only one count was recorded for approximately 92% of them. Clones ranked in the top ten supply more than 6% of the sample. The V and J genes are TRBV19 and TRBJ2-2, with TRBD2 perhaps the D gene, on 6 matching bases. The specimen sequenced was PBMCs. The receptor was derived from a man in his forties or fifties with head and neck cancer. DNA sequence: TGTGCCAGTCGGGGAGGTAGCAAGAACACCGGGGAGCTGTTTTTT. This codes for CASRGGSKNTGELFF.